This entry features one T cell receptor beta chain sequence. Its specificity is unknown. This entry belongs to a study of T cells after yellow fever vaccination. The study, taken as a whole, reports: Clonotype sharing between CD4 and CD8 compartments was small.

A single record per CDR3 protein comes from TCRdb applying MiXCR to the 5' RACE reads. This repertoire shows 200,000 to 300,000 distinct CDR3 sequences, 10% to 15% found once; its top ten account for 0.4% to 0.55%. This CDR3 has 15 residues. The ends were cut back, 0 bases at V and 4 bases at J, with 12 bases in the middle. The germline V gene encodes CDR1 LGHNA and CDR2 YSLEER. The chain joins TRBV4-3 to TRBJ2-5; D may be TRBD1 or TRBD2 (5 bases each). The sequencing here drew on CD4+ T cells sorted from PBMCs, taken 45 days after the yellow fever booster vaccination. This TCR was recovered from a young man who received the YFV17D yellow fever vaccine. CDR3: CASSQEGRESETQYF. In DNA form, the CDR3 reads TGCGCCAGCAGCCAAGAGGGCAGGGAGTCAGAGACCCAGTACTTC.